This TCR beta chain was documented in a study of blood T cell repertoires in COVID-19. Original processing notes: The assay estimated nucleated cells by amplifying reference gene primers. The data were produced by immunoSEQ multiplex PCR, yet TCRdb's version contains in-frame clones alone and is incomplete. From that table come the V and J calls and clone size; the DNA was used to work out D and trimming. Seen here are 250,000 or so clones, more than 80% observed once, and the top ten hold 1.8%. Donors of Cohort 3 who recovered were those that had two negative PCRs, clearance, or symptom resolution. The CDR3 is 12 amino acids. V shed 0 bases and J shed 9 bases, with 8 bases lying between them. The germline V gene encodes CDR1 LNHNV and CDR2 YYDKDF (reference sequence).

This sequence joins TRBV15 and TRBJ1-1; no clear D gene. The sequencing sample was made of PBMCs or T cells enriched from blood (not recorded which). The sequence derives from a man in his 60s who had recovered from COVID-19. In DNA, the CDR3 is TGTGCCACCAGCAGAGATCAGACTCAAGCTTTCTTT. As protein: CATSRDQTQAFF.